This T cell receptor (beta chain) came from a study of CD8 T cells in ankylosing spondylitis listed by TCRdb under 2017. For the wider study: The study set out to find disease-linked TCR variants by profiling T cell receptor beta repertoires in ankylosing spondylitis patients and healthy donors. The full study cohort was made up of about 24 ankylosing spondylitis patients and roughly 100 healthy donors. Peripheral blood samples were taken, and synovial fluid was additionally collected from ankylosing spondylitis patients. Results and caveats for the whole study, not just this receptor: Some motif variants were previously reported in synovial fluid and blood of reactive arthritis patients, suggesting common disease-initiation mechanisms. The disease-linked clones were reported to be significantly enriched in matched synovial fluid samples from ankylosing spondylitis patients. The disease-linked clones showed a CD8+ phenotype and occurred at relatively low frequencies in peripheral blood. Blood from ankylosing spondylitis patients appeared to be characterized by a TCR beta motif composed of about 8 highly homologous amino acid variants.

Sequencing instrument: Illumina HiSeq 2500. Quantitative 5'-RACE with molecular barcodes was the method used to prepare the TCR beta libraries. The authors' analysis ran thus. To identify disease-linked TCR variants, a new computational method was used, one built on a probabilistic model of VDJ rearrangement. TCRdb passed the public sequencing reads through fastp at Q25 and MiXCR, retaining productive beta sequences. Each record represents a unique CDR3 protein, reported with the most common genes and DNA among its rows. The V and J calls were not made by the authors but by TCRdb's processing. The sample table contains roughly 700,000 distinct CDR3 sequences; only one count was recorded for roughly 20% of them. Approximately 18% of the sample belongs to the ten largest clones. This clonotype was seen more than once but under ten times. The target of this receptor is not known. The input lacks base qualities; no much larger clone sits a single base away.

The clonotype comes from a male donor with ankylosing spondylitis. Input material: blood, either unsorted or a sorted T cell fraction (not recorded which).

The CDR3 region reads CASSLDYSANTGELFF. The sequenced DNA: TGTGCCAGCAGCTTAGACTACAGCGCGAACACCGGGGAGCTGTTTTTT. The chain was built from TRBV11-3 and TRBJ2-2; no D segment can be confidently identified. Cut back by 0 bases and 0 bases, the V and J ends lie 8 bases apart. The germline V gene supplies CDR1 SGHNT and CDR2 YENEEA. The CDR3 runs 16 amino acids, cysteine and phenylalanine included. The sequence is cut down to CDR3 DNA, 48 bases in frame from base 1.